The 27 T cell receptor beta chains listed next were all sequenced from one sample in a study of T cell responses to AZD1222 COVID-19 vaccine. Assay used: immunoSEQ multiplex PCR; TCRdb lists only in-frame clones, some missing. Of 130,000 to 150,000 clones listed, around 91% are singletons. This sample comprised peripheral blood, obtained on day 0 of AZD1222 vaccination. These receptors came from an adult in good health.

The CDR3, as DNA: TGTGCCAGCAGTTTATCGACAACCTCCTACGAGCAGTACTTC. This codes for CASSLSTTSYEQYF. The chain has TRBV27 and TRBJ2-7; the D is unclear. V lost 0 bases and J lost 0, with 6 bases in between. Looked up from germline, CDR1 is MNHEY and CDR2 is SMNVEV (reference sequence). The CDR3 extends over 14 amino acids.

The chain links TRBV4-2 to TRBJ1-2, with D unclear. The CDR3 loop spans 11 amino acids. Germline assignment: CDR1 LGHNA and CDR2 YNFKEQ. V lost 3 bases, J lost 6 bases, and 5 bases lay in between. In DNA, the CDR3 is TGTGCCAGCAGCCAGGGGAATGGCTACACCTTC. Translated: CASSQGNGYTF.

The chain combines TRBV5-1 with TRBJ1-1; tentative D call: TRBD1 (5 bases). The CDR3 has 14 amino acids. V shed 3 bases and J shed 1 base, with 10 bases lying between them. CDR1 is SGHRS, CDR2 YFSETQ, per germline. The CDR3 is CASSWDGANTEAFF. In nucleotides, the CDR3 is TGCGCCAGCAGCTGGGACGGTGCGAACACTGAAGCTTTCTTT.

The chain has TRBV2 and TRBJ2-7, with 8 bases identical to TRBD1. Germline values: CDR1 SNHLY, CDR2 FYNNEI. V shed 9 bases, J shed 4 bases, and the junction held 5 bases outside the gene matches. This CDR3 is built from 12 residues. The CDR3 loop reads CARRTGRYEQYF. In DNA form, the CDR3 reads TGTGCCAGGAGGACAGGGCGATACGAGCAGTACTTC.

This rearrangement joins TRBV24-1 to TRBJ2-5, with 13 bases identical to TRBD2. Germline V gives CDR1 KGHDR, CDR2 SFDVKD. The CDR3 contains 16 residues. Trimming removed 4 bases from V and 3 bases from J; junction bases left unmatched: 4. The CDR3 is CATSDPGTSGEETQYF. CDR3 bases: TGTGCCACCAGTGACCCCGGGACTAGCGGGGAAGAGACCCAGTACTTC.

J is TRBJ2-5 and V is TRBV7-8; weak D call: TRBD1 (6 bases). V lost 4 bases to trimming and J lost 5 bases, with 14 bases between them. This CDR3 comprises 14 residues. Germline values: CDR1 SGHVS, CDR2 FQNEAQ. CDR3 residues: CASSSTTRGETQYF. The CDR3 DNA is TGTGCCAGCAGCTCGACCACGAGGGGGGAGACCCAGTACTTC.

This clone is a singleton in its sample. The chain links TRBV18 to TRBJ1-6; no clear D gene. The CDR3 is made up of 12 amino acids. Germline loops: CDR1 KGHSH, CDR2 LQKENI. V was cut by 4 bases and J by 8 bases, with 6 bases left in between. The chain's CDR3 is CASSLPDSPLHF. CDR3 nucleotide sequence: TGTGCCAGCTCACTTCCGGATTCACCCCTCCACTTT.

This clone appeared once. The chain employs TRBV5-1 and TRBJ2-2; D not resolved. The CDR3 spans 15 residues. Germline V lookup: CDR1 SGHRS, CDR2 YFSETQ. Trimming took 0 bases from V and 3 from J, leaving 9 bases between them. The CDR3 DNA reads TGCGCCAGCAGCTTGGAGGGTGGGGACACCGGGGAGCTGTTTTTT. Its protein is CASSLEGGDTGELFF.

This rearrangement joins TRBV12-5 to TRBJ2-3; 11 nucleotides match TRBD2. The CDR3 is made up of 16 amino acids. V lost 0 bases to trimming and J lost 6 bases; unmatched junction nucleotides: 5. CDR1 is LGHNT and CDR2 is FRNRAP in the germline V gene. The DNA of the CDR3 is TGTGCTAGTGGTTTGGTTATTAGCGGGGGGGGTGATACGCAGTATTTT. Protein product: CASGLVISGGGDTQYF.

This clone has only a few counts. V usage is TRBV6-2 or TRBV6-3 and J usage is TRBJ1-2; a weak D match, TRBD1 (5 bases). V was clipped by 0 bases and J by 4 bases, with 21 bases between them. Looked up from germline, CDR1 is MNHEY and CDR2 is SVGEGT. This CDR3 region has 18 residues. The CDR3 here is CASSYSLIQGELTYGYTF. The CDR3 DNA follows: TGTGCCAGCAGTTACTCGCTAATTCAGGGAGAGCTCACCTATGGCTACACCTTC.

The chain recombines TRBV28 with TRBJ2-5; either TRBD1 or TRBD2 may fit D (5 bases each). Deletions cut 6 bases from V and 5 bases from J, with 19 bases between. The germline V gene encodes CDR1 MDHEN and CDR2 SYDVKM. This CDR3 comprises 15 residues. CDR3 bases: TGTGCCAGCAGACCCTCGGGGCGAGGAGGCGAGACCCAGTACTTC. Its translation is CASRPSGRGGETQYF.

The chain employs TRBV27 and TRBJ1-1; perhaps TRBD1 as D (5 bases). Between the trimmed V and J ends, which lost 3 bases and 7 bases, there was a span of 15 bases. This CDR3 is 14 amino acids long. Germline assignment: CDR1 MNHEY and CDR2 SMNVEV (reference sequence). CDR3: CASSFGGELNEAFF. The DNA for the CDR3 is TGTGCCAGCAGTTTCGGGGGGGAGTTGAATGAAGCTTTCTTT.

V gene TRBV5-8 combines with J gene TRBJ2-1; the D gene is possibly TRBD2 (7 bases). The CDR3 sequence is 19 residues long. The V end lost 2 bases, the J end lost 3 bases, and 24 bases lay between the germline ends. Germline CDR1 reads SGHTS; CDR2 reads YDEGEE. DNA for the CDR3: TGTGCCAGCAGCTTATCGATGGCGGGGGCCACTTTGGTCTACAATGAGCAGTTCTTC. This gives the protein CASSLSMAGATLVYNEQFF.

The V gene is TRBV5-1, the J gene TRBJ2-3, with 9 bases that match TRBD1. Germline CDR1 is SGHRS and CDR2 is YFSETQ. The CDR3 runs to 17 residues. Germline trimming cut 4 bases from V and 4 bases from J; bases unmatched to any gene: 13. DNA of the CDR3: TGCGCCAGCAGCCCGCGAACAGGGGGCATTACGGCAGATACGCAGTATTTT. Its translation is CASSPRTGGITADTQYF.

The chain is built from TRBV7-9 and TRBJ1-4; D not certain. This CDR3 contains 11 residues. Germline-derived CDR1 and CDR2 are SEHNR and FQNEAQ (reference sequence). The ends were cut back, 3 bases at V and 6 bases at J, with 2 bases in the middle. The CDR3 DNA sequence: TGTGCCAGCAGCTTCCATGAAAAACTGTTTTTT. Protein product: CASSFHEKLFF. The full variable domain, with the rest looked up from reference TRBV7-9 and TRBJ1-4, is DTGVSQNPRHKITKRGQNVTFRCDPISEHNRLYWYRQTLGQGPEFLTYFQNEAQLEKSRLLSDRFSAERPKGSFSTLEIQRTEQGDSAMYLCASSFHEKLFFGSGTQLSVL.

The V gene is TRBV30, the J gene TRBJ2-7; 9 positions match TRBD1. Germline loops: CDR1 GTSNPN, CDR2 SVGIG (reference sequence). The CDR3 is 17 residues long. J gave up 0 bases and V 1 base, and 10 bases lay outside the gene matches. The CDR3 DNA is TGTGCCTGGAGTGAGGGCGGAGAACAGGGGGCCTCCTACGAGCAGTACTTC. It codes for CAWSEGGEQGASYEQYF.

This rearrangement joins TRBV10-3 to TRBJ2-3, with D possibly TRBD2 on 6 matching bases. V was pared by 6 bases and J by 4 bases, with 23 bases between. Germline CDR1 and CDR2: ENHRY and SYGVKD. The CDR3 totals 17 residues. The CDR3 sequence: CAIRGPRFIGGADTQYF. CDR3 sequence (DNA): TGTGCCATCAGGGGCCCCCGGTTTATAGGAGGGGCAGATACGCAGTATTTT.

This clone has just one count. The J gene is TRBJ2-7, the V gene TRBV7-9; D ambiguous. The germline gives CDR1 SEHNR, CDR2 FQNEAQ (reference sequence). This CDR3 is 16 amino acids long. V was cut by 2 bases and J by 0 bases, with 14 bases left in between. CDR3 DNA sequence: TGTGCCAGCAGCTTACCCCCCACAGTTAGCTCCTACGAGCAGTACTTC. It translates to CASSLPPTVSSYEQYF. Full variable domain (outside the CDR3, taken from reference TRBV7-9 and TRBJ2-7): DTGVSQNPRHKITKRGQNVTFRCDPISEHNRLYWYRQTLGQGPEFLTYFQNEAQLEKSRLLSDRFSAERPKGSFSTLEIQRTEQGDSAMYLCASSLPPTVSSYEQYFGPGTRLTVT.

The chain has TRBV6-5 and TRBJ1-2; 7 bases line up with TRBD1. The V segment lost 6 bases and the J segment 3 bases; nucleotides outside the gene matches: 4. Looked up from germline, CDR1 is MNHEY and CDR2 is SVGAGI. There are 13 residues in the CDR3. CDR3 sequence: CASRTGVDYGYTF. DNA of the CDR3: TGTGCCAGCAGAACAGGGGTAGACTATGGCTACACCTTC.

The rearrangement links TRBV2 to TRBJ1-2; tentative D call: TRBD1 (6 bases). Trimming pared 4 bases from V and 0 bases from J, leaving 12 bases between. Germline lookup yields CDR1 SNHLY and CDR2 FYNNEI. The CDR3 totals 15 residues. Written as DNA, the CDR3 is TGTGCCAGCAGTGGTGCAGGGGCCCCTAACTATGGCTACACCTTC. It specifies CASSGAGAPNYGYTF.

The chain has TRBV27 and TRBJ2-1, with D tentatively TRBD1 (6 bases). This CDR3 spans 15 amino acids. The V and J ends lost 3 bases and 2 bases respectively, with 11 bases between them. Germline V gives CDR1 MNHEY, CDR2 SMNVEV (reference sequence). The CDR3: CASSFGRGPYNEQFF. Here the CDR3 DNA reads TGTGCCAGCAGTTTTGGCAGGGGACCCTACAATGAGCAGTTCTTC.

The chain has TRBV6-6 and TRBJ1-5, with 8 nucleotides matching TRBD1. The CDR3 extends over 14 amino acids. CDR1 is MNHNY and CDR2 is SVGAGI in the germline V gene (reference sequence). Trimming removed 2 bases from V and 7 bases from J; junction bases left unmatched: 4. The CDR3: CASSYGTGGQPQHF. Here the CDR3 DNA reads TGTGCCAGCAGTTACGGGACAGGTGGGCAGCCCCAGCATTTT.

The V call is TRBV4-3, the J call TRBJ1-1, with D unclear. Per the germline V gene, CDR1 is LGHNA and CDR2 is YSLEER. Trimming cost V 1 base and J 1 base, with 7 bases left between them. The length of the CDR3 is 14 residues. The CDR3 nucleotides are TGCGCCAGCAGCCAAGGGCGGAGGAACACTGAAGCTTTCTTT. It yields the protein CASSQGRRNTEAFF.

V is TRBV4-2 and J is TRBJ1-2; D uncertain. CDR3 size: 14 residues. V was cut by 1 base and J by 3 bases, with 9 bases left in between. Germline values: CDR1 LGHNA, CDR2 YNFKEQ. CDR3 sequence reads: CASSQGGGDYGYTF. As DNA, the CDR3 is TGTGCCAGCAGCCAAGGAGGAGGAGACTATGGCTACACCTTC.

The chain carries TRBV28 and TRBJ2-1; 7 bases fit TRBD2. Trimming took 8 bases from V and 3 from J; bases not matched to a gene: 10. Germline V gene sequence: CDR1 MDHEN, CDR2 SYDVKM. There are 15 residues in the CDR3. The CDR3 sequence is CASLSRDYHYNEQFF. DNA of the CDR3: TGTGCCAGCCTCTCACGGGACTACCACTACAATGAGCAGTTCTTC.

The chain has TRBV18 and TRBJ2-2; D is ambiguous. V lost 4 bases and J 1 base, leaving 10 bases between the germline ends. The CDR3 spans 15 residues. Germline-derived CDR1 and CDR2 are KGHSH and LQKENI. CDR3: CASSQTALNTGELFF. CDR3 coding DNA: TGTGCCAGCTCACAGACGGCTTTGAACACCGGGGAGCTGTTTTTT. Drawing the rest from reference TRBV18 and TRBJ2-2, the complete variable domain is NAGVMQNPRHLVRRRGQEARLRCSPMKGHSHVYWYRQLPEEGLKFMVYLQKENIIDESGMPKERFSAEFPKEGPSILRIQQVVRGDSAAYFCASSQTALNTGELFFGEGSRLTVL.

This chain joins TRBV5-1 and TRBJ2-3; TRBD2 matches at 11 bases. The junction had 4 bases not matched to a gene; V was cut back by 4 bases and J by 6 bases. The CDR3 has 14 amino acids. Germline CDR1 SGHRS, CDR2 YFSETQ. CDR3 residues: CASSGTSGADTQYF. CDR3 nucleotide sequence: TGCGCCAGCAGCGGGACTAGCGGCGCCGATACGCAGTATTTT.